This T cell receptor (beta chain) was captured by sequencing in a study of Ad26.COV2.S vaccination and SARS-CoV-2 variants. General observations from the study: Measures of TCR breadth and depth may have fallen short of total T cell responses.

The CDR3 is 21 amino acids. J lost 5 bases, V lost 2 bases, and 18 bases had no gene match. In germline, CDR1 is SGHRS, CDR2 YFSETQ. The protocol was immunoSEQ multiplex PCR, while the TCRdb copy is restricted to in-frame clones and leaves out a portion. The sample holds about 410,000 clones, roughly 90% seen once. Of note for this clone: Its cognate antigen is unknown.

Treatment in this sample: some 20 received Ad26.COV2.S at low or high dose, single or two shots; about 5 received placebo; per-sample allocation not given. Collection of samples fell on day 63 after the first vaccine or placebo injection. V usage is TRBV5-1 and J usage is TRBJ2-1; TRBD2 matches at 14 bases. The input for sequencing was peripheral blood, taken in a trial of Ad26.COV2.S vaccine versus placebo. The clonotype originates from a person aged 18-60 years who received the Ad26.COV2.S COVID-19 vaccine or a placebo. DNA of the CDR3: TGCGCCAGCAGCTTTTGGCCAGGGGGCACCGGGACTAGCGGGAGTCACAATGAGCAGTTCTTC. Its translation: CASSFWPGGTGTSGSHNEQFF. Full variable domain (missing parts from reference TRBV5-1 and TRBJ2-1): KAGVTQTPRYLIKTRGQQVTLSCSPISGHRSVSWYQQTPGQGLQFLFEYFSETQRNKGNFPGRFSGRQFSNSRSEMNVSTLELGDSALYLCASSFWPGGTGTSGSHNEQFFGPGTRLTVL.